Each of the 28 T cell receptor beta chains below was sequenced from the same sample in a study of cytomegalovirus exposure and HLA in healthy donors. The PCR made use of 60 Vbeta and 13 Jbeta primers. The data were produced by immunoSEQ multiplex PCR, yet TCRdb's version contains in-frame clones alone and is incomplete. The sample lists tens of thousands of clones; roughly 79% were seen once. Sequenced input: PBMCs. The receptor source for this set is a male donor in good health and CMV-seronegative.

The genes are TRBV10-1 and TRBJ2-7, with D possibly being TRBD1 (5 bases). Between the trimmed V and J ends, which lost 3 bases and 0 bases, there was a span of 18 bases. Germline V gene sequence: CDR1 WNHNN, CDR2 SYGVQD (reference sequence). CDR3 length: 17 residues. For the CDR3, the DNA is TGCGCCAGCAGTGATGGGTGGTGGGGCGCGAGCTCCTACGAGCAGTACTTC. Amino acids: CASSDGWWGASSYEQYF.

The chain carries TRBV6-6 and TRBJ2-5, with 9 nucleotides matching TRBD1. The DNA end is a closer match to TRBJ2-7, so the J assignment may be wrong. CDR3 length: 14 residues. Looked up from germline, CDR1 is MNHNY and CDR2 is SVGAGI (reference sequence). The DNA for the CDR3 is TGTGCCAGCAGCTCACAGGGGGCCGGAGACGAGCAGTACTTC. Residues: CASSSQGAGDEQYF.

The genes are TRBV27 and TRBJ2-2, with D possibly being TRBD1 (6 bases). The germline V gene has CDR1 MNHEY and CDR2 SMNVEV (reference sequence). V lost 5 bases and J 3 bases, leaving 13 bases between the germline ends. The CDR3 consists of 15 residues. The CDR3 reads CASSGRQDHTGELFF. In DNA, the CDR3 is TGTGCCAGCAGTGGGCGACAGGACCACACCGGGGAGCTGTTTTTT.

The V gene is TRBV6-4, the J gene TRBJ2-5; 14 positions agree with TRBD2. The CDR3 consists of 18 residues. V lost 8 bases and J lost 1; bases outside the gene matches: 12. Germline V gene lookup returns CDR1 MRHNA and CDR2 SNTAGT. CDR3 DNA sequence: TGTGCCAGCGGATCAACTCCGGGACTAGCGGGGGCCCAAGAGACCCAGTACTTC. Its translation: CASGSTPGLAGAQETQYF.

V and J are TRBV28 and TRBJ1-5; 10 nucleotides line up with TRBD1. V shed 8 bases, J shed 7 bases, and the junction held 8 bases outside the gene matches. The CDR3 sequence is 14 residues long. Germline V gives CDR1 MDHEN, CDR2 SYDVKM. The CDR3 coding sequence is TGTGCCAGCTTGGCCGACAGGGGGCGGCAGCCCCAGCATTTT. It specifies CASLADRGRQPQHF.

J is TRBJ1-2 and V is TRBV5-1; the match to TRBD1 covers 10 bases. Germline V gene sequence: CDR1 SGHRS, CDR2 YFSETQ. This CDR3 comprises 13 residues. J lost 7 bases, V lost 3 bases, and 3 bases had no gene match. CDR3 amino acids: CASSSGQGLGYTF. For the CDR3, the DNA is TGCGCCAGCAGCTCGGGACAGGGGCTTGGCTACACCTTC.

The rearrangement joins TRBV5-1 to TRBJ1-4; D is ambiguous. In germline, CDR1 is SGHRS, CDR2 YFSETQ. This CDR3 spans 16 amino acids. Trimming cost V 4 bases and J 1 base, with 14 bases left between them. Here the CDR3 reads CASSPGSSVTNEKLFF. Here the CDR3 DNA reads TGCGCCAGCAGCCCGGGGAGTTCCGTAACTAATGAAAAACTGTTTTTT.

This clone was found once. The chain has TRBV18 and TRBJ2-2, with 10 bases aligning to TRBD2. Per germline, CDR1 KGHSH and CDR2 LQKENI. The CDR3 loop spans 16 amino acids. V lost 1 base, J lost 8 bases, and 7 bases stayed unmatched. CDR3 DNA: TGTGCCAGCTCACCACAGCTAGCGGGAGAGGCGGGGGAGCTGTTTTTT. Protein product: CASSPQLAGEAGELFF. The full variable domain, its missing parts supplied by reference TRBV18 and TRBJ2-2, is NAGVMQNPRHLVRRRGQEARLRCSPMKGHSHVYWYRQLPEEGLKFMVYLQKENIIDESGMPKERFSAEFPKEGPSILRIQQVVRGDSAAYFCASSPQLAGEAGELFFGEGSRLTVL.

The chain has TRBV5-5 and TRBJ2-1, with TRBD1 as a possible D gene (6 bases). The CDR3 totals 13 residues. The V gene's germline CDR1 is SGHKS and CDR2 YYEKEE (reference sequence). Trimming cost V 4 bases and J 7 bases, with 12 bases left between them. This CDR3 is CASSQLQGNEQFF. The CDR3 coding sequence is TGTGCCAGCAGCCAGCTTCAGGGGAATGAGCAGTTCTTC.

The genes are TRBV27 and TRBJ2-3; 9 bases agree with TRBD1. The germline V gene has CDR1 MNHEY and CDR2 SMNVEV (reference sequence). Trimming took 6 bases from V and 10 from J; bases not matched to a gene: 5. This CDR3 contains 12 residues. The CDR3 loop is CASSFNRGPQYF. The CDR3 nucleotides read TGTGCCAGCAGCTTTAACAGGGGGCCGCAGTATTTT.

This clone was detected only a few times. The chain joins TRBV4-3 to TRBJ1-5; D gene uncertain. Germline V lookup: CDR1 LGHNA, CDR2 YSLEER. Trimming cost V 3 bases and J 6 bases, with 9 bases left between them. The CDR3 is 13 amino acids. CDR3 DNA: TGCGCCAGCAGCCAGAGCGACCGTCAGCCCCAGCATTTT. Protein sequence: CASSQSDRQPQHF.

The chain has TRBV27 and TRBJ2-3; D is ambiguous. Germline CDR1 MNHEY, CDR2 SMNVEV (reference sequence). V was cut by 5 bases and J by 2 bases, with 17 bases left in between. The CDR3 is 16 residues long. CDR3 DNA: TGTGCCAGCAGTCGCGACGTAAGAGGCCCCACAGATACGCAGTATTTT. Its protein is CASSRDVRGPTDTQYF.

J is TRBJ2-1 and V is TRBV28; TRBD2 might be the D (6 bases). Deletions cut 3 bases from V and 1 base from J, with 10 bases between. Germline-derived CDR1 and CDR2 are MDHEN and SYDVKM. This CDR3 has 15 amino acids. The CDR3 reads CASSFGGGSYNEQFF. The CDR3 DNA is TGTGCCAGCAGTTTCGGGGGAGGTTCCTACAATGAGCAGTTCTTC.

This rearrangement joins TRBV10-1 to TRBJ2-3; 10 nucleotides align to TRBD1. The CDR3 loop spans 16 amino acids. Losses at the gene ends were 10 bases for V and 2 bases for J; bases not matched to a gene: 12. Germline V gives CDR1 WNHNN, CDR2 SYGVQD (reference sequence). The CDR3 loop is CATGQGTGVNTDTQYF. CDR3 coding DNA: TGCGCCACCGGTCAAGGGACAGGGGTGAACACAGATACGCAGTATTTT.

The chain recombines TRBV9 with TRBJ1-6; TRBD1 agrees at 8 bases. The germline gives CDR1 SGDLS, CDR2 YYNGEE. The CDR3 is made up of 15 amino acids. With V trimmed by 2 bases and J by 5 bases, 3 bases remained unmatched. This chain's CDR3 is CASSVQGADNSPLHF. The CDR3 region has the DNA TGTGCCAGCAGCGTGCAGGGGGCGGATAATTCACCCCTCCACTTT.

In DNA form, the CDR3 reads TGTGCCAGCGGTGGGGGGCTCAATCAGCCCCAGCATTTT. Translated: CASGGGLNQPQHF. The chain combines TRBV2 with TRBJ1-5; TRBD1 might be the D (6 bases). With 8 bases removed from V and 3 bases from J, the gap between germline ends came to 11 bases. The CDR3 has 13 amino acids. Germline loops: CDR1 SNHLY, CDR2 FYNNEI.

This clone has a single count. As DNA, the CDR3 is TGCGCCAGCAGCACCCTACAGGGTTACGAGCAGTACTTC. The encoded protein is CASSTLQGYEQYF. The genes are TRBV5-1 and TRBJ2-7; TRBD1 is a possible D gene (6 bases). The CDR3 has 13 residues. Germline loops: CDR1 SGHRS, CDR2 YFSETQ. V was clipped by 4 bases and J by 4 bases, with 12 bases between them.

V is TRBV29-1 and J is TRBJ1-1; D is unresolved. In germline, CDR1 is SQVTM, CDR2 ANQGSEA. The CDR3 totals 12 residues. Trimming removed 7 bases from V and 1 base from J, with 10 bases in between. The CDR3 bases are TGCAGCGCCTCGGGTGGGAACACTGAAGCTTTCTTT. Protein: CSASGGNTEAFF.

The chain has TRBV5-1 and TRBJ1-1, with D perhaps TRBD1 (5 bases). Per germline, CDR1 SGHRS and CDR2 YFSETQ. V lost 2 bases and J 4 bases, leaving 9 bases between the germline ends. This CDR3 comprises 13 residues. CDR3 protein: CASSLQVSTEAFF. DNA for the CDR3: TGCGCCAGCAGCTTACAGGTATCCACTGAAGCTTTCTTT.

As concerns this clone: The sample has other DNA sequences that encode this CDR3 too. The V and J genes are TRBV9 and TRBJ1-2; TRBD1 aligns across 9 bases. Germline values: CDR1 SGDLS, CDR2 YYNGEE. V shed 3 bases and J 2 bases; nucleotides not matched to a gene: 2. The length of the CDR3 is 14 residues. The CDR3, as DNA: TGTGCCAGCAGCGCTGGGACAGGGAACTATGGCTACACCTTC. Amino acid sequence: CASSAGTGNYGYTF.

V gene TRBV9 combines with J gene TRBJ2-2; 8 bases match TRBD1. CDR1 and CDR2 (germline): SGDLS, YYNGEE. Trimming took 0 bases from V and 5 from J; bases not matched to a gene: 9. The CDR3 extends over 17 amino acids. CDR3 protein: CASSVAVGTGRTGELFF. The CDR3 DNA sequence: TGTGCCAGCAGCGTAGCTGTAGGGACAGGAAGAACCGGGGAGCTGTTTTTT.

The CDR3 nucleotides are TGTGCCAGTGACAAGGGGGGGGCGCGTCAGCCCCAGCATTTT. Amino acids: CASDKGGARQPQHF. The genes are TRBV19 and TRBJ1-5, with D possibly being TRBD1 (6 bases). V was trimmed by 8 bases and J by 6 bases, leaving 17 bases between them. The CDR3 consists of 14 residues. The V gene's germline CDR1 is LNHDA and CDR2 SQIVND (reference sequence). Combining the CDR3 with reference TRBV19 and TRBJ1-5 gives the whole variable domain DGGITQSPKYLFRKEGQNVTLSCEQNLNHDAMYWYRQDPGQGLRLIYYSQIVNDFQKGDIAEGYSVSREKKESFPLTVTSAQKNPTAFYLCASDKGGARQPQHFGDGTRLSIL.

The chain is built from TRBV9 and TRBJ1-4; D call uncertain. V dropped 0 bases and J dropped 4 bases, with 10 bases sitting between them. Germline values: CDR1 SGDLS, CDR2 YYNGEE. The CDR3 is made up of 15 amino acids. DNA of the CDR3: TGTGCCAGCAGCGTAGAAGGAGAGCTTAATGAAAAACTGTTTTTT. It is translated as CASSVEGELNEKLFF.

In its sample, this clone was seen a few times. This chain links TRBV7-9 with TRBJ2-3; the match to TRBD1 covers 7 bases. The CDR3 sequence is 16 residues long. CDR1 and CDR2 (germline): SEHNR, FQNEAQ (reference sequence). With V trimmed by 3 bases and J by 4 bases, 10 bases remained unmatched. CDR3 sequence: CASSFPYDRVADTQYF. The DNA of the CDR3 is TGTGCCAGCAGCTTCCCATACGACAGGGTGGCAGATACGCAGTATTTT.

The rearrangement joins TRBV5-1 to TRBJ2-2; 9 positions match TRBD1. Germline values: CDR1 SGHRS, CDR2 YFSETQ. Germline trimming cut 3 bases from V and 13 bases from J; bases unmatched to any gene: 10. This CDR3 comprises 14 residues. The chain's CDR3 is CASSSQTDRGGLFF. The CDR3 nucleotides read TGCGCCAGCAGCTCGCAAACGGACAGGGGAGGGCTGTTTTTT.

This chain uses TRBV5-1 with TRBJ1-3, with D possibly matching TRBD1 (5 bases). Trimming shortened V by 0 bases and J by 4 bases, and 14 bases separated the two germline ends. The CDR3 sequence is 16 residues long. Germline CDR1 reads SGHRS; CDR2 reads YFSETQ. CDR3 sequence reads: CASSLVGREKGNTIYF. The CDR3 DNA reads as TGCGCCAGCAGCTTGGTTGGCAGGGAAAAAGGAAACACCATATATTTT.

The J gene is TRBJ2-5, the V gene TRBV5-4; 10 nucleotides match TRBD2. V lost 4 bases to trimming and J lost 2 bases; unmatched junction nucleotides: 8. There are 16 residues in the CDR3. Per germline, CDR1 SGHNT and CDR2 YYREEE (reference sequence). As DNA, the CDR3 is TGTGCCAGCAGCCCCAAGAGCGGGGGGGCGCAAGAGACCCAGTACTTC. This sequence encodes CASSPKSGGAQETQYF.

The chain joins TRBV28 to TRBJ2-1; TRBD2 matches 11 bases. The V gene end was trimmed by 5 bases and the J gene end by 0 bases; junction bases not matched to a gene: 12. The CDR3 has 19 amino acids. CDR1 and CDR2 (germline): MDHEN, SYDVKM. The CDR3 DNA is TGTGCCAGCAGTGCCGGGACTAGCGGAAGGTACAGCTCCTACAATGAGCAGTTCTTC. It translates to CASSAGTSGRYSSYNEQFF.